One sample yielded the 15 T cell receptor beta chains listed below, sequenced in a study of blood T cells in healthy people across ages. Together with a sample-barcoded 5' primer, a J-beta primer mix was included in a second PCR lasting roughly 6 to 12 cycles. TCRdb reprocessed the 5' RACE reads via MiXCR and lists one record per CDR3 protein. The sample includes around 990,000 distinct CDR3 sequences, roughly two fifths of them seen just once. Sequenced material: blood. These receptors were obtained from a man younger than 30 in good health.

The chain carries TRBV7-9 and TRBJ1-1; D not certain. V shed 5 bases and J shed 0 bases, with 13 bases lying between them. CDR1 is SEHNR, CDR2 FQNEAQ, per germline (reference sequence). This CDR3 is 15 amino acids long. The CDR3 sequence: CASSKGPSMNTEAFF. CDR3 nucleotides: TGTGCCAGCAGCAAAGGACCGTCGATGAACACTGAAGCTTTCTTT.

The chain joins TRBV5-1 to TRBJ2-7; the match to TRBD1 covers 10 bases. The CDR3 totals 15 residues. CDR1 SGHRS and CDR2 YFSETQ come from the germline V gene. The trim removed 7 bases at V and 3 bases at J, leaving 10 bases unmatched. CDR3 in DNA: TGCGCCAGCGGCTCACCGGGACAGGGGCACTACGAGCAGTACTTC. It specifies CASGSPGQGHYEQYF.

This clonotype has only a few counts. CDR3 residues: CASSHTGANYGYTF. The CDR3 nucleotides are TGCGCCAGCAGCCACACAGGGGCTAACTATGGCTACACCTTC. The chain uses TRBV4-3 and TRBJ1-2, with 7 nucleotides matching TRBD1. V lost 3 bases and J lost 0; bases outside the gene matches: 1. This CDR3 contains 14 residues. Germline V gene data show CDR1 as LGHNA and CDR2 as YSLEER.

This clonotype was seen a few times. The genes are TRBV7-9 and TRBJ1-1; TRBD1 aligns across 7 bases. This CDR3 is built from 15 residues. The V gene end was trimmed by 1 base and the J gene end by 1 base; junction bases not matched to a gene: 3. Looked up from germline, CDR1 is SEHNR and CDR2 is FQNEAQ (reference sequence). CDR3 bases: TGTGCCAGCAGCTTAGGGAGGACAGGGAACACTGAAGCTTTCTTT. It is translated as CASSLGRTGNTEAFF. The whole variable domain, filled in from reference TRBV7-9 and TRBJ1-1, reads DTGVSQNPRHKITKRGQNVTFRCDPISEHNRLYWYRQTLGQGPEFLTYFQNEAQLEKSRLLSDRFSAERPKGSFSTLEIQRTEQGDSAMYLCASSLGRTGNTEAFFGQGTRLTVV.

This chain joins TRBV7-2 and TRBJ2-7, with D hard to call. The CDR3 extends over 16 amino acids. CDR1 is SGHTA, CDR2 FQGNSA, per germline. V shed 1 base and J shed 1 base, with 14 bases lying between them. Written as DNA, the CDR3 is TGTGCCAGCAGCTTAGGTCCTCGCCTGGTTTCCTACGAGCAGTACTTC. It is translated as CASSLGPRLVSYEQYF.

V usage is TRBV2 and J usage is TRBJ2-5; D gene uncertain. Per the germline V gene, CDR1 is SNHLY and CDR2 is FYNNEI. This CDR3 has 14 amino acids. V lost 10 bases to trimming and J lost 5 bases, with 20 bases between them. The chain's CDR3 is CATAGVSMGETQYF. CDR3 DNA: TGTGCCACCGCTGGCGTCTCTATGGGGGAGACCCAGTACTTC.

The chain carries TRBV4-3 and TRBJ1-2, with D possibly being TRBD1 (6 bases). This CDR3 has 16 amino acids. The V end was cut by 0 bases, the J end by 4 bases, with 15 bases between. The germline CDR1 and CDR2 sequences are LGHNA and YSLEER. The CDR3 here is CASSQDRQVRSYGYTF. CDR3 sequence (DNA): TGCGCCAGCAGCCAAGATCGACAGGTCCGCTCCTATGGCTACACCTTC.

The rearrangement uses TRBV7-9 and TRBJ2-1; the D gene is possibly TRBD1 (5 bases). The CDR3 has 14 amino acids. The ends were cut back, 3 bases at V and 5 bases at J, with 11 bases in the middle. The germline V gene has CDR1 SEHNR and CDR2 FQNEAQ (reference sequence). The CDR3 reads CASSFTTRDNEQFF. CDR3 DNA: TGTGCCAGCAGCTTTACTACCAGGGACAATGAGCAGTTCTTC.

The chain uses TRBV4-1 and TRBJ1-5, with D possibly being TRBD1 (6 bases). Germline V gives CDR1 MGHRA, CDR2 YSYEKL. V lost 5 bases and J 7 bases, leaving 18 bases between the germline ends. The CDR3 runs 15 residues. The CDR3 loop reads CASSTFTGWRQPQHF. The CDR3 DNA reads TGCGCCAGCAGCACCTTTACAGGGTGGAGGCAGCCCCAGCATTTT.

Remarks on this clonotype: A much larger clone differs from this one at a single base, so this may be a read error. The gene calls are TRBV7-2 and TRBJ2-5; no reliable D call. Germline CDR1 and CDR2: SGHTA and FQGNSA. This CDR3 has 13 amino acids. CDR3 sequence: CASGLASAQTQYF. The CDR3 region has the DNA TGTGCCAGCGGCTTAGCTTCAGCTCAGACCCAGTACTTC.

V usage is TRBV21-1 and J usage is TRBJ1-2; no DNA check was done on the table's D call, TRBD1. TRBV21-1 is a pseudogene. This CDR3 spans 17 amino acids. The CDR3 loop reads CASSKVPGGGDFYDYTF. The CDR3 coding sequence is TGTGCCAGCAGCAAGGTGCCGGGCGGGGGCGACTTCTATGACTACACCTTC.

The chain employs TRBV7-9 and TRBJ2-1; 8 nucleotides agree with TRBD2. Germline V lookup: CDR1 SEHNR, CDR2 FQNEAQ (reference sequence). V was clipped by 6 bases and J by 0 bases; unmatched bases: 13. This CDR3 has 18 residues. The CDR3 DNA follows: TGTGCCAGCAGGGTCAAGATGGGCGGGGGGAGCTCCTACAATGAGCAGTTCTTC. Translation: CASRVKMGGGSSYNEQFF. The variable domain in full, completed from reference TRBV7-9 and TRBJ2-1, reads DTGVSQNPRHKITKRGQNVTFRCDPISEHNRLYWYRQTLGQGPEFLTYFQNEAQLEKSRLLSDRFSAERPKGSFSTLEIQRTEQGDSAMYLCASRVKMGGGSSYNEQFFGPGTRLTVL.

This clonotype was observed a few times. The J gene is TRBJ2-7, the V gene TRBV20-1, with D unclear. Deletions cut 3 bases from V and 0 bases from J, with 6 bases between. The length of the CDR3 is 12 residues. In germline, CDR1 is DFQATT, CDR2 SNEGSKA (reference sequence). CDR3 residues: CSARVYSYEQYF. Here the CDR3 DNA reads TGCAGTGCTAGGGTCTACTCCTACGAGCAGTACTTC.

The gene calls are TRBV20-1 and TRBJ2-7; D possibly matches TRBD1 or TRBD2 (5 bases each). The germline gives CDR1 DFQATT, CDR2 SNEGSKA (reference sequence). V was pared by 2 bases and J by 4 bases, with 12 bases between. The CDR3 contains 13 residues. DNA of the CDR3: TGCAGTGCTAGACGCAGGGACCGTTACGAGCAGTACTTC. It encodes CSARRRDRYEQYF.

The chain couples TRBV28 to TRBJ2-5; tentative D call: TRBD1 (6 bases). V gave up 6 bases and J gave up 10 bases, with 15 bases separating them. CDR1 and CDR2 (germline): MDHEN, SYDVKM. The CDR3 spans 12 residues. In nucleotides, the CDR3 is TGTGCCAGCAGCACCGCAGGGGTTATCCAGTACTTC. Encoded protein: CASSTAGVIQYF.